This passage covers 9 T cell receptor beta chains from one sample sequenced in a study of blood T cell repertoires in COVID-19 (dated by TCRdb to about 2020). The library was obtained by the immunoSEQ multiplex PCR assay. TCRdb took over this immuneACCESS table, retaining in-frame rearrangements with V and J assigned. Such tables are incomplete; in checked studies, under half of the missing clones stem from an unresolved V gene, and the remainder is unexplained. The sample contains hundreds of thousands of clones, about 90% of them found a single time. Of the sample, approximately 2.2% falls within the top ten clones. The sequencing sample was made of peripheral blood. The receptors derive from a young man with active or convalescent COVID-19.

J is TRBJ2-7 and V is TRBV5-1; 9 bases map to TRBD1. V dropped 0 bases and J dropped 2; count of bases not matched to a gene: 3. The CDR3 spans 15 residues. Per the germline V gene, CDR1 is SGHRS and CDR2 is YFSETQ. In DNA, the CDR3 is TGCGCCAGCAGCTTGGTCTGGACAGGGGCCTACGAGCAGTACTTC. This encodes CASSLVWTGAYEQYF.

This clone was seen more than once but under ten times. The chain carries TRBV7-9 and TRBJ2-7; D unclear. Germline-derived CDR1 and CDR2 are SEHNR and FQNEAQ (reference sequence). V lost 5 bases to trimming and J lost 0 bases, with 17 bases between them. CDR3 size: 16 residues. CDR3 amino acids: CASSPLGALSSYEQYF. CDR3 sequence (DNA): TGTGCCAGCAGCCCCCTTGGAGCACTGAGCTCCTACGAGCAGTACTTC.

This clone occurred once. The V call is TRBV5-4, the J call TRBJ2-3; unclear D gene. Germline V gives CDR1 SGHNT, CDR2 YYREEE (reference sequence). This CDR3 spans 15 amino acids. Trimming left V 4 bases short and J 0 bases short, with 12 bases between. The DNA of the CDR3 is TGTGCCAGCAGCCTCCTTGTGGCCAGCACAGATACGCAGTATTTT. It yields the protein CASSLLVASTDTQYF.

DNA for the CDR3: TGTGCCAGCAGTGACGGACTTATCACAGATACGCAGTATTTT. Protein: CASSDGLITDTQYF. V usage is TRBV2 and J usage is TRBJ2-3; weak D call: TRBD2 (5 bases). Germline values: CDR1 SNHLY, CDR2 FYNNEI. The CDR3 runs 14 residues. The V end was cut by 3 bases, the J end by 2 bases, with 9 bases between.

This chain joins TRBV4-1 and TRBJ1-2, with 7 bases aligning to TRBD1. The germline gives CDR1 MGHRA, CDR2 YSYEKL. This CDR3 is built from 15 residues. Losses at the gene ends were 4 bases for V and 1 base for J; bases not matched to a gene: 6. This chain's CDR3 is CASSPSGTDNYGYTF. For the CDR3, the DNA is TGCGCCAGCAGCCCCTCTGGGACAGATAACTATGGCTACACCTTC.

The rearrangement uses TRBV5-8 and TRBJ2-3, with D perhaps matching TRBD1 (6 bases). Germline V gene sequence: CDR1 SGHTS, CDR2 YDEGEE. V was trimmed by 4 bases and J by 2 bases, leaving 20 bases between them. The CDR3 has 17 amino acids. CDR3 sequence: CASSLGREGHYTDTQYF. The CDR3 bases are TGTGCCAGCAGCCTAGGACGAGAGGGACACTACACAGATACGCAGTATTTT.

This chain uses TRBV28 with TRBJ1-6; 7 nucleotides match TRBD1. Per the germline V gene, CDR1 is MDHEN and CDR2 is SYDVKM. The J segment lost 9 bases and the V segment lost 2 bases, leaving 4 bases of the junction unmatched. The CDR3 totals 14 residues. The CDR3 nucleotides are TGTGCCAGCAGTTTAACAGGGGAAGGTTCACCCCTCCACTTT. It yields the protein CASSLTGEGSPLHF.

V gene TRBV28 combines with J gene TRBJ2-7, with TRBD2 as a possible D gene (5 bases). V lost 2 bases to trimming and J lost 4 bases, with 24 bases between them. This CDR3 is 18 amino acids long. Germline V lookup: CDR1 MDHEN, CDR2 SYDVKM. Here the CDR3 reads CASSLQRQLVRFGYEQYF. The CDR3 region has the DNA TGTGCCAGCAGTTTACAGAGGCAACTAGTACGGTTCGGGTACGAGCAGTACTTC. Drawing the rest from reference TRBV28 and TRBJ2-7, the complete variable domain is DVKVTQSSRYLVKRTGEKVFLECVQDMDHENMFWYRQDPGLGLRLIYFSYDVKMKEKGDIPEGYSVSREKKERFSLILESASTNQTSMYLCASSLQRQLVRFGYEQYFGPGTRLTVT.

V and J are TRBV28 and TRBJ2-1; 9 bases are shared with TRBD2. The CDR3 runs to 20 residues. V shed 6 bases, J shed 0 bases, and the junction held 18 bases outside the gene matches. The germline V gene encodes CDR1 MDHEN and CDR2 SYDVKM. The CDR3 loop reads CASSYFRASGTFISYNEQFF. The CDR3 DNA is TGTGCCAGCAGCTATTTCAGGGCTAGCGGGACCTTCATCTCCTACAATGAGCAGTTCTTC. Based on the CDR3 plus reference TRBV28 and TRBJ2-1, the full variable domain is DVKVTQSSRYLVKRTGEKVFLECVQDMDHENMFWYRQDPGLGLRLIYFSYDVKMKEKGDIPEGYSVSREKKERFSLILESASTNQTSMYLCASSYFRASGTFISYNEQFFGPGTRLTVL.